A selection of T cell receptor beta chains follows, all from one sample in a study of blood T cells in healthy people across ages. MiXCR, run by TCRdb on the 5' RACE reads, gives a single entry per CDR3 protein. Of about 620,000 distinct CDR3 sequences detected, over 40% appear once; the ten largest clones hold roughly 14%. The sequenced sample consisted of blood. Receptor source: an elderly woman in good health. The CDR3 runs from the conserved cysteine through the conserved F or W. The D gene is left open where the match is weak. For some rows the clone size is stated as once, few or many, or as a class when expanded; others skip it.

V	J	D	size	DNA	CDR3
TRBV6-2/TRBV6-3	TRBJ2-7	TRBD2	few	TGTGCCAGCAGTGGGACTAGCGGGAGAACCCCAAAACCCTACGAGCAGTACTTC	CASSGTSGRTPKPYEQYF
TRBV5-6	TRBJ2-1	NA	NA	TGTGCCAGCAGCCGTTATACTGAGCAGTTCTTC	CASSRYTEQFF
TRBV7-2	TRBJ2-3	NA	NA	TGTGCCAGCAGCTTAAGGAGGGGATTTGGCCAACGGGATACGCAGTATTTT	CASSLRRGFGQRDTQYF
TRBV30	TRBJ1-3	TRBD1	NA	TGTGCCTGGAGTGCTACGACAGGGACTGGAAACACCATATATTTT	CAWSATTGTGNTIYF
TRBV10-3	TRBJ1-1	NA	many	TGTGCCATCAGTGGGCGGGAAGACAGAAACACTGAAGCTTTCTTT	CAISGREDRNTEAFF
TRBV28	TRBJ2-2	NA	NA	TGTGCCAGCAGTTTAATGAGCGGAGGGCAGCTGTTTTTT	CASSLMSGGQLFF
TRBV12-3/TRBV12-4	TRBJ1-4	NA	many	TGTGCCAGCAGTTTTCTTGGGGCATTCGGTGAAAAACGGTTTTTT	CASSFLGAFGEKRFF
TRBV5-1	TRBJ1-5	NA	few	TGTGCCAGCAGTTTAGGGGGAGATAATCAGCCCCAGCATTTT	CASSLGGDNQPQHF
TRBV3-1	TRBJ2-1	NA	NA	TGTGCCAGCAGCCGGGGGCCGGGCAATGAGCAGTTCTTC	CASSRGPGNEQFF
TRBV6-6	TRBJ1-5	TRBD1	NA	TGTGCCAGCAGTTACTCAGGAAAAACGGGACAGCTTCAGCCCCAGCATTTT	CASSYSGKTGQLQPQHF
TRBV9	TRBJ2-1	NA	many	TGTGCCAGCAGCGTGGCATCAGGACAGCCCTTGGCGTATGTGCAGTTCTTC	CASSVASGQPLAYVQFF
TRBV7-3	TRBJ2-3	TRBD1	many	TGTGCCAGCAGCTTGGGACAGGGGGCAATAGATACGCAGTATTTT	CASSLGQGAIDTQYF
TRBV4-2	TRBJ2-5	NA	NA	TGTGCCAGCAGCCCTGGGGGTTTTGGGGGGTCTCAAGAGACCCAGTACTTC	CASSPGGFGGSQETQYF
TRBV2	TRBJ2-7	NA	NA	TGTGCCAGCAGTAAAGGTACTAGGCAGTACTTC	CASSKGTRQYF
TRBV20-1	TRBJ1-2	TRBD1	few	TGCAGTGCGAGTCGGGACAGGGAAAACTATGGCTACACCTTC	CSASRDRENYGYTF
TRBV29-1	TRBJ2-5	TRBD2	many	TGCAGCGCTAGGCGGGGGGCTAGCGCCCAAGAGACCCAGTACTTC	CSARRGASAQETQYF
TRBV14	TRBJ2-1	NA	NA	TGTGCCAGCAGCCTCCTAAGGGTAGTCCCTTACAATGAGCAGTTCTTC	CASSLLRVVPYNEQFF
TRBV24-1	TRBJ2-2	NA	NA	TGTGCCACCAGCTTGCGGCTGACCGGGGAGCTGTTTTTT	CATSLRLTGELFF
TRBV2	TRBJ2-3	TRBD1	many	TGTGCCAGCAGTGGGGACAGCAGGACGCAGTATTTT	CASSGDSRTQYF
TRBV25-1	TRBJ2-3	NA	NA	TGTGCCAGCCGTACTAGTTCCGATACGCAGTATTTT	CASRTSSDTQYF
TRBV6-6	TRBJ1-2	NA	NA	TGTGCCAGCAGTTATGGGGGGGGCTATGGCTACACCTTC	CASSYGGGYGYTF
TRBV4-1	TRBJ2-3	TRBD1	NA	TGCGCCAGCAGCCAAGAATACAGGGGCCCTACAGATACGCAGTATTTT	CASSQEYRGPTDTQYF
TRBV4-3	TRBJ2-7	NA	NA	TGCGCCAGCAGCCAAGATCCCGGGGACTCCTACGAGCAGTACTTC	CASSQDPGDSYEQYF
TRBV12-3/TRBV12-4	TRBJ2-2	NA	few	TGTGCCAGCAGTCTTTATTTCGGGGAGCTGTTTTTT	CASSLYFGELFF
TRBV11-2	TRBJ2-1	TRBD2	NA	TGTGCCAGCAGCTCCAGATGGGCGGGGGGCTACAATGAGCAGTTCTTC	CASSSRWAGGYNEQFF
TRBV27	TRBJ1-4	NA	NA	TGTGCCAGCAGGGGGCCGACAGGAGGTCGGAGGGAAAAACTGTTTTTT	CASRGPTGGRREKLFF
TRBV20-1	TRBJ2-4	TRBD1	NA	TGCAGTGCTTACGACAGGGTTAACATTCAGTACTTC	CSAYDRVNIQYF
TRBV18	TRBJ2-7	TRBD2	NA	TGTGCCAGCTCACCATATAACGGGAGGGCCCACGAGCAGTACTTC	CASSPYNGRAHEQYF
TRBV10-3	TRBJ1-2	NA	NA	TGTGCCATCAGAAGCTCGACAGGAGGGGATGGCTACACCTTC	CAIRSSTGGDGYTF
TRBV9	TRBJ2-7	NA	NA	TGTGCCAGCAGCGTAGGACAGTCGGACTACGAGCAGTACTTC	CASSVGQSDYEQYF
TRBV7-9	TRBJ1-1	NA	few	TGTGCCAGCGCCATTTTTCGGCAGACCACTGAAGCTTTCTTT	CASAIFRQTTEAFF
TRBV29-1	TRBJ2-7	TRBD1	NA	TGCAGCGTTGGGGACAGGGTTGGCGAGCAGTACTTC	CSVGDRVGEQYF
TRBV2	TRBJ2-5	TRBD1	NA	TGTGCCAGCAGTGCAGGGGGTTGTGAGCAGTACTTC	CASSAGGCEQYF
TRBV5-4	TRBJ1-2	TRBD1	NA	TGTGCCAGCAGCGTCAACAGGGGCATAAACTATGGCTACACCTTC	CASSVNRGINYGYTF
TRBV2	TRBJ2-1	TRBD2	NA	TGTGCCAGCAGGGGGAGGGGCGTCTACAATGAGCAGTTCTTC	CASRGRGVYNEQFF
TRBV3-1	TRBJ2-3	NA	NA	TGTGCCAGCAGTACGCGCCTTGGACTAAAATACACAGATACGCAGTATTTT	CASSTRLGLKYTDTQYF
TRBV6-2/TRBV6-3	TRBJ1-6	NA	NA	TGTGCCAGCAGTCAGGGAGACGGCTCCTATAATTCACCCCTCCACTTT	CASSQGDGSYNSPLHF
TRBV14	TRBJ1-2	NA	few	TGTGCCAGCAGCTCCACACGGTCCTATGGCTACACCTTC	CASSSTRSYGYTF
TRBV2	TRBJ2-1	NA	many	TGTGCCAGCAGAGGGACACGAACCTACAATGAGCAGTTCTTC	CASRGTRTYNEQFF
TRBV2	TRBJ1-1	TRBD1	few	TGTGCCAGCCACCTACAGGGGGTTAACACTGAAGCTTTCTTT	CASHLQGVNTEAFF
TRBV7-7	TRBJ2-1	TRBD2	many	TGTGCTAGCAGCTCCCAGGGAGGGGTATACAATGAGCAGTTCTTC	CASSSQGGVYNEQFF
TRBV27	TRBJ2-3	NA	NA	TGTGCCAGCGCTTCGAAGGGAGATACGCAGTATTTT	CASASKGDTQYF
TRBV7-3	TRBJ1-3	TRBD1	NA	TGTGCCAGCAGTGATGGACAGGGTGGCCACTCTGGAAACACCATATATTTT	CASSDGQGGHSGNTIYF
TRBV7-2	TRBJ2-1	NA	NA	TGTGCCAGCAGTCCACTAGTTTCTTACAATGAGCAGTTCTTC	CASSPLVSYNEQFF
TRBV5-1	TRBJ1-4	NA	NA	TGCGCCAGCAGCTCGTTAGCAACTAATGAAAAACTGTTTTTT	CASSSLATNEKLFF
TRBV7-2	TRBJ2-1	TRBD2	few	TGTGCCAGCAGCCTGGGGACTAGCTCCAATGAGCAGTTCTTC	CASSLGTSSNEQFF
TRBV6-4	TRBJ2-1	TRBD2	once	TGTGCCAGCAGTTATCGGCGAGCGGGGTACAGTGAGCAGTTCTTC	CASSYRRAGYSEQFF
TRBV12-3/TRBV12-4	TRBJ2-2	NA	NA	TGTGCCAGCAGTTTACAGGGGCGCACCGGGGAGCTGTTTTTT	CASSLQGRTGELFF
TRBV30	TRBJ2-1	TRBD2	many	TGTGCCTGGCAAGGTAGCGGGGGATACAATGAGCAGTTCTTC	CAWQGSGGYNEQFF
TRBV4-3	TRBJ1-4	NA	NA	TGCGCCAGCAGCCAAGATGGACGCCGGGGTGATGAAAAACTGTTTTTT	CASSQDGRRGDEKLFF
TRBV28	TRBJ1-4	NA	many	TGTGCCAGCCGGGGTTCGGGTAATGAAAAACTGTTTTTT	CASRGSGNEKLFF
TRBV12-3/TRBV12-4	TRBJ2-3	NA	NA	NA	CASSVLVFVTQYF
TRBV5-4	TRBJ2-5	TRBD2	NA	TGTGCCAGCAGCTTCCGAATCGGGAGGGTCAACAATGAGCAGTACTTC	CASSFRIGRVNNEQYF
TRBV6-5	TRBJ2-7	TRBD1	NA	TGTGCCAGCAGTTTCACACAGGGGGGTTCCTACGAGCAGTACTTC	CASSFTQGGSYEQYF
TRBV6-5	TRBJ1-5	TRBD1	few	TGTGCCAGCAGACCCGAACAGGGGCGCCATCAGCCCCAGCATTTT	CASRPEQGRHQPQHF